Below, one T cell receptor beta chain is given with its context. The antigen is unknown. This sample was taken from a study of cytomegalovirus exposure and HLA in healthy donors. At the level of the study: From 170 million or so T cells, an earlier analysis saw roughly 120 million unique TCR beta sequences. Whole-study results and caveats: A list of approximately 160 TCR beta chains associated with cytomegalovirus was given. Three CMV-associated chains proved CMV antigen-specific in vitro. Most TCR sequences proved rare, with some public TCRs found in many donors.

Primers for the PCR totalled 60 Vbeta and 13 Jbeta. Profiling relied on immunoSEQ multiplex PCR, and the TCRdb table lists in-frame clones only, not all of them. The table has under 150,000 clones, 67% seen once. V shed 6 bases, J shed 4 bases, and the junction held 8 bases outside the gene matches. CDR1 is MDHEN, CDR2 SYDVKM, per germline. The CDR3 sequence is 14 residues long. Sequences were obtained from PBMCs. The TCR sequence derives from a man aged 18 to 29 in good health and CMV-seropositive. The rearrangement links TRBV28 to TRBJ2-7, with 8 bases aligning to TRBD1. This CDR3 is CASSIGQGAYEQYF. The CDR3 nucleotides read TGTGCCAGCAGCATCGGACAGGGCGCTTACGAGCAGTACTTC.